Listed below are T cell receptor beta chains from one sample, sequenced in a study of monozygotic twins with inflammatory bowel disease. One entry per CDR3 protein, without DNA, is what TCRdb gives after re-calling the 5' RACE reads. The sample includes approximately 330,000 distinct CDR3 sequences. The sequenced sample consisted of blood. The receptors derive from a human donor with ulcerative colitis or Crohn's disease, or a healthy co-twin of an affected twin (not recorded which). CDR3s include the opening cysteine and the closing phenylalanine or tryptophan. Fields, in order: CDR3 length, V gene, J gene, CDR3 protein.

>14|TRBV27|TRBJ2-7
CASSWTGPSYEQYF
>16|TRBV12-3/TRBV12-4|TRBJ2-1
CASSPAGSMSYNEQFF
>16|TRBV11-2|TRBJ2-1
CASSFAGSGKVGEQFF
>12|TRBV20-1|TRBJ2-1
CSASEIRNEQFF
>19|TRBV4-1|TRBJ2-2
CASSQKKAGLPTGAGELFF
>14|TRBV12-3/TRBV12-4|TRBJ2-3
CASSLNRGLDTQYF
>14|TRBV12-3/TRBV12-4|TRBJ2-7
CASSPTGPTYEQYF
>14|TRBV20-1|TRBJ2-7
CSARDLRFSYEQYF
>15|TRBV29-1|TRBJ1-1
CSGRIGTWRNTEAFF
>14|TRBV9|TRBJ2-1
CASSATGTDNEQFF
>14|TRBV20-1|TRBJ2-2
CSARPPGSPGELFF
>14|TRBV19|TRBJ2-2
CASSIAENTGELFF
>12|TRBV12-3/TRBV12-4|TRBJ2-7
CASSSGQYEQYF
>14|TRBV7-2|TRBJ1-1
CASSLFRADTEAFF
>17|TRBV11-3|TRBJ2-5
CASSARGLAGGQETQYF
>13|TRBV20-1|TRBJ2-5
CSARFDTQETQYF
>15|TRBV6-1|TRBJ2-5
CASSRTGGRSETQYF
>11|TRBV9|TRBJ1-2
CASIGIYGYTF
>15|TRBV4-1|TRBJ1-5
CASSPSGTGAQPQHF
>15|TRBV5-1|TRBJ2-7
CASSPTGHLSYEQYF
>14|TRBV20-1|TRBJ2-7
CSADRQGIGYEQYF
>15|TRBV4-1|TRBJ2-7
CASSLQTGQSYEQYF
>14|TRBV12-3/TRBV12-4|TRBJ2-7
CASRPRTLSYEQYF
>13|TRBV28|TRBJ2-1
CASIQRENNEQFF
>16|TRBV6-1|TRBJ2-3
CASSRGPGLAEDTQYF
>13|TRBV6-1|TRBJ1-4
CASSVVGGEKLFF
>14|TRBV5-1|TRBJ2-1
CASSRFSGVNEQFF
>14|TRBV20-1|TRBJ2-3
CSAGDPVTTDTQYF
>14|TRBV7-9|TRBJ1-2
CASSPGTGSYGYTF
>14|TRBV6-6|TRBJ2-1
CASSLTGKRNEQFF
>15|TRBV5-1|TRBJ2-2
CASSSNRANTGELFF
>13|TRBV28|TRBJ2-3
CASSFGQSDTQYF
>14|TRBV14|TRBJ1-2
CASSQDDSYYGYTF
>13|TRBV6-2/TRBV6-3|TRBJ2-3
CASSGDRRDTQYF
>17|TRBV6-1|TRBJ1-6
CASRGQASSSYNSPLHF
>15|TRBV6-1|TRBJ2-7
CASSRGTGGGYEQYF
>16|TRBV5-1|TRBJ2-1
CASSLVPGRSINEQFF
>17|TRBV14|TRBJ2-2
CASSLGLGDQNTGELFF
>16|TRBV24-1|TRBJ1-2
CATSDGLGQGGYGYTF
>15|TRBV6-1|TRBJ2-2
CASSFFGRDTGELFF
>17|TRBV28|TRBJ1-5
CASSPLPWTVSNQPQHF
>13|TRBV29-1|TRBJ2-5
CSVGTSGEETQYF
>15|TRBV7-2|TRBJ2-1
CASSLDRGRVNEQFF
>14|TRBV28|TRBJ2-7
CASNPPGTGYEQYF
>16|TRBV27|TRBJ2-1
CASSALSGSSYNEQFF
>15|TRBV7-2|TRBJ2-3
CASSAHGGSTDTQYF
>15|TRBV5-1|TRBJ2-1
CASSLGPGGTNEQFF
>18|TRBV14|TRBJ2-3
CASSQDSYGVPRTDTQYF
>16|TRBV12-3/TRBV12-4|TRBJ2-3
CASTPEPGLDEDTQYF
>16|TRBV5-4|TRBJ2-3
CASSLRISGSTDTQYF